This entry lists 21 T cell receptor beta chains sequenced from one sample in a study of cytomegalovirus exposure and HLA in healthy donors. Some clones are missing from TCRdb's copy, which holds only in-frame ones; the method was immunoSEQ multiplex PCR. Of some 260,000 clones listed, roughly 87% are singletons. Sequenced sample: PBMCs. The receptors come from a man aged 18 to 29 in good health and CMV-seropositive.

This rearrangement joins TRBV7-3 to TRBJ2-1; 11 bases map to TRBD2. This CDR3 region has 15 residues. CDR1 is SGHTA, CDR2 FQGTGA, per germline. After removal of 4 bases from V and 4 bases from J, the junction contained 3 bases not matched to a gene. Written as DNA, the CDR3 is TGTGCCAGCAGCTCGGGACTAGCGGTATACAATGAGCAGTTCTTC. Translating it yields CASSSGLAVYNEQFF.

This chain connects TRBV7-2 to TRBJ2-2; TRBD2 aligns across 15 bases. The V segment lost 5 bases and the J segment 6 bases; nucleotides outside the gene matches: 10. This CDR3 spans 18 amino acids. The germline CDR1 and CDR2 sequences are SGHTA and FQGNSA. The DNA for the CDR3 is TGTGCCAGCAGCAAACGGACTAGCGGGAGGGCCGCCGCCGGGGAGCTGTTTTTT. Its translation is CASSKRTSGRAAAGELFF. The variable domain in full, with the rest retrieved from reference TRBV7-2 and TRBJ2-2, is GAGVSQSPSNKVTEKGKDVELRCDPISGHTALYWYRQSLGQGLEFLIYFQGNSAPDKSGLPSDRFSAERTGGSVSTLTIQRTQQEDSAVYLCASSKRTSGRAAAGELFFGEGSRLTVL.

The V call is TRBV27, the J call TRBJ1-5; D not certain. The germline V gene has CDR1 MNHEY and CDR2 SMNVEV (reference sequence). Trimming stripped 6 bases from V and 1 base from J, with 13 bases between. This CDR3 spans 15 amino acids. CDR3 coding DNA: TGTGCCAGCAGAACAGTAGGAATAAGCAATCAGCCCCAGCATTTT. Protein product: CASRTVGISNQPQHF.

The V gene is TRBV28, the J gene TRBJ1-1; 7 bases match TRBD1. V gave up 6 bases and J gave up 5 bases; unmatched junction bases: 9. The CDR3 sequence is 14 residues long. CDR1 MDHEN and CDR2 SYDVKM come from the germline V gene. CDR3 region: CASRPDRAGTEAFF. For the CDR3, the DNA is TGTGCCAGCAGACCAGACAGGGCCGGTACTGAAGCTTTCTTT.

The V and J genes are TRBV28 and TRBJ2-2; no firm D call. V lost 6 bases and J 1 base, leaving 6 bases between the germline ends. The CDR3 sequence is 13 residues long. From germline, CDR1 is MDHEN and CDR2 SYDVKM. As DNA, the CDR3 is TGTGCCAGCAGACCTGGGAACACCGGGGAGCTGTTTTTT. This translates into CASRPGNTGELFF.

This CDR3 reads CASSVGGRGANVLTF. CDR3 DNA: TGTGCCAGCAGCGTGGGGGGAAGAGGGGCCAACGTCCTGACTTTC. The chain links TRBV9 to TRBJ2-6, with D perhaps matching TRBD2 (6 bases). Trimming removed 2 bases at V and 4 bases at J, with 10 bases between. Per the germline V gene, CDR1 is SGDLS and CDR2 is YYNGEE. The CDR3 consists of 15 residues.

This chain links TRBV2 with TRBJ1-2, with D possibly matching TRBD1 (5 bases). Trimming cost V 3 bases and J 8 bases, with 16 bases left between them. Germline V lookup: CDR1 SNHLY, CDR2 FYNNEI. The CDR3 loop spans 14 amino acids. The CDR3 bases are TGTGCCAGCAGTGATGTTCGCAGGGTAGACGGCTACACCTTC. Its protein is CASSDVRRVDGYTF.

This clone is a singleton in its sample. J is TRBJ2-7 and V is TRBV30, with D possibly matching TRBD1 (5 bases). Germline V lookup: CDR1 GTSNPN, CDR2 SVGIG (reference sequence). V gave up 2 bases and J gave up 7 bases, with 12 bases separating them. This CDR3 spans 12 amino acids. CDR3 region: CAWSQGVGEQYF. The CDR3 DNA sequence: TGTGCCTGGAGTCAGGGTGTTGGGGAGCAGTACTTC.

V is TRBV7-2 and J is TRBJ1-1; D is unclear. Germline V gene data show CDR1 as SGHTA and CDR2 as FQGNSA. The V and J ends lost 6 bases and 3 bases respectively, with 5 bases between them. The CDR3 loop spans 11 amino acids. CDR3 sequence: CASRMDTEAFF. The CDR3 bases are TGTGCCAGCAGAATGGACACTGAAGCTTTCTTT.

The chain links TRBV6-5 to TRBJ2-7, with 8 bases lining up with TRBD1. The CDR3 has 13 amino acids. The germline V gene encodes CDR1 MNHEY and CDR2 SVGAGI. The trim removed 7 bases at V and 2 bases at J, leaving 4 bases unmatched. CDR3: CASNPQGAYEQYF. Here the CDR3 DNA reads TGTGCCAGCAACCCACAGGGGGCCTACGAGCAGTACTTC.

CDR3 DNA sequence: TGTGCCAGCAGCCAAGCAGGGGGGGAGGGCTACACCTTC. It translates to CASSQAGGEGYTF. The chain recombines TRBV4-2 with TRBJ1-2; the match to TRBD1 covers 7 bases. The CDR3 covers 13 residues. CDR1 and CDR2 from the germline V gene are LGHNA and YNFKEQ. The trim removed 1 base at V and 8 bases at J, leaving 4 bases unmatched.

In regard to this clone: At the DNA level, this CDR3 is encoded by other sequences in the same sample as well. V and J are TRBV5-1 and TRBJ2-1, with TRBD2 matching 10 bases. There are 15 residues in the CDR3. J gave up 4 bases and V 1 base, and 2 bases lay outside the gene matches. Germline CDR1 reads SGHRS; CDR2 reads YFSETQ. DNA for the CDR3: TGCGCCAGCAGCTTGACTAGCGGGACATACAATGAGCAGTTCTTC. Translation: CASSLTSGTYNEQFF.

The V gene is TRBV5-1, the J gene TRBJ2-1; TRBD2 matches 13 bases. CDR1 is SGHRS, CDR2 YFSETQ, per germline. CDR3 length equals 16 residues. V was clipped by 4 bases and J by 7 bases; unmatched bases: 8. CDR3 in DNA: TGCGCCAGCAGCGGCGGGACTAGCGGGGCCTTAAATGAGCAGTTCTTC. Amino acid sequence: CASSGGTSGALNEQFF.

J is TRBJ1-4 and V is TRBV28, with TRBD1 as a possible D gene (5 bases). CDR3 length: 12 amino acids. Trimming left V 6 bases short and J 7 bases short, with 9 bases between. Germline CDR1 reads MDHEN; CDR2 reads SYDVKM. The CDR3 DNA reads as TGTGCCAGCAGCGGGGGGAGTGAAAAACTGTTTTTT. Translating gives CASSGGSEKLFF.

This clone has just a few counts. CDR3 in DNA: TGTGCCAGCAGCCAAGAGCCTAGCGGGAGTTACGAGCAGTACTTC. Amino acids: CASSQEPSGSYEQYF. The chain is built from TRBV4-2 and TRBJ2-7; the match to TRBD2 covers 10 bases. Trimming took 0 bases from V and 4 from J; bases not matched to a gene: 3. The CDR3 is 15 amino acids. In germline, CDR1 is LGHNA, CDR2 YNFKEQ.

The J gene is TRBJ2-7, the V gene TRBV5-3; tentatively, D is TRBD2 (6 bases). TRBV5-3 is labeled an ORF, and its function is uncertain. V lost 4 bases, J lost 4 bases, and 24 bases lay in between. CDR3 length: 17 amino acids. CDR3 coding DNA: TGTGCCAGAAGCGGAACGGGACTCTCAAACAGACCATACGAGCAGTACTTC. Its protein product is CARSGTGLSNRPYEQYF.

The chain has TRBV6-5 and TRBJ2-7; D is uncertain. V was pared by 6 bases and J by 2 bases, with 14 bases between. Germline V gives CDR1 MNHEY, CDR2 SVGAGI. This CDR3 spans 14 amino acids. CDR3 in amino acids: CASRLTLEPYEQYF. CDR3 DNA: TGTGCCAGCAGATTAACTTTGGAACCCTACGAGCAGTACTTC.

The chain's CDR3 is CAWGGGTSTDTQYF. The CDR3 DNA is TGTGCCTGGGGCGGGGGGACTAGCACAGATACGCAGTATTTT. The chain recombines TRBV30 with TRBJ2-3; 8 bases are shared with TRBD2. Germline V gives CDR1 GTSNPN, CDR2 SVGIG (reference sequence). V lost 5 bases, J lost 0 bases, and 4 bases stayed unmatched. The CDR3 runs to 14 residues.

The V and J genes are TRBV27 and TRBJ1-1, with no clear D. Trimming took off 6 bases at V and 5 bases at J, with 22 bases between the two ends. CDR1 MNHEY and CDR2 SMNVEV come from the germline V gene (reference sequence). This CDR3 is 16 amino acids long. The CDR3 loop reads CASSSRSGRRGTEAFF. As DNA, the CDR3 is TGTGCCAGCAGCTCAAGATCGGGCCGCCGGGGTACTGAAGCTTTCTTT.

Comments on this clone: The same CDR3 is also encoded by other DNA sequences in this sample. This chain connects TRBV5-4 to TRBJ1-5; D unresolved. The V end was cut by 2 bases, the J end by 0 bases, with 3 bases between. The CDR3 contains 13 residues. Germline V gives CDR1 SGHNT, CDR2 YYREEE (reference sequence). CDR3 in DNA: TGTGCCAGCAGCTTTAATAGCAATCAGCCCCAGCATTTT. Amino acid sequence: CASSFNSNQPQHF.

Comments on this clone: The germline gene is not matched at one end of the junction; a read error may be the cause. The chain recombines TRBV2 with TRBJ2-5; TRBD2 might be the D (6 bases). The CDR3 spans 13 residues. The germline gives CDR1 SNHLY, CDR2 FYNNEI. This CDR3 is CATSRGGGETQYF. In DNA form, the CDR3 reads TGTGCCACCAGTCGTGGGGGAGGAGAGACCCAGTACTTC.